Below, 14 T cell receptor beta chains from the same sample are listed, as sequenced in a study of blood T cells in healthy people across ages. It was with a sample-barcoded 5' primer and a J-beta primer mix that a second PCR of roughly 7 to 12 cycles was run. MiXCR was run by TCRdb on the 5' RACE reads, yielding one entry per CDR3 protein. This sample has 1.5 million to 2 million distinct CDR3 sequences, with about 50% found just once. The specimen was blood. These receptors all come from a woman aged 40 to 55 in good health.

This clonotype was picked up a small number of times. The chain couples TRBV12-3 or TRBV12-4 to TRBJ2-5; D tentatively fits TRBD1 or TRBD2 (5 bases each). This CDR3 has 17 residues. V lost 3 bases and J lost 5, with 22 bases in between. CDR3 amino acids: CASSFVGSVSEGETQYF. The CDR3 DNA reads TGTGCCAGCAGTTTCGTGGGTAGCGTCTCTGAGGGGGAGACCCAGTACTTC.

This clonotype was detected only a few times. The gene calls are TRBV3-1 and TRBJ2-3; 10 bases map to TRBD2. Trimming at V came to 3 bases and at J to 4 bases, leaving 4 bases not matched to a gene. The CDR3 is 15 amino acids. Germline CDR1 LGHDT, CDR2 YNNKEL (reference sequence). The CDR3 DNA sequence: TGTGCCAGCAGCCAGGGACTAGCGAGTTCAGATACGCAGTATTTT. It translates to CASSQGLASSDTQYF.

This chain links TRBV2 with TRBJ2-3; D remains unclear. The germline gives CDR1 SNHLY, CDR2 FYNNEI. The CDR3 consists of 18 residues. The V end was cut by 3 bases, the J end by 0 bases, with 19 bases between. The CDR3 region has the DNA TGTGCCAGCAGTGATACAACTGGACGCCATAGTAGCACAGATACGCAGTATTTT. Translating gives CASSDTTGRHSSTDTQYF.

The chain carries TRBV7-2 and TRBJ1-5, with a weak D call TRBD1 (5 bases). Germline values: CDR1 SGHTA, CDR2 FQGNSA. The CDR3 is made up of 15 amino acids. The V gene lost 2 bases and the J gene lost 6 bases, with 14 bases spanning the gap. The CDR3 DNA reads as TGTGCCAGCAGCTTAAGCAGGGTGGGTAGTCAGCCCCAGCATTTT. Translation gives CASSLSRVGSQPQHF.

The chain carries TRBV29-1 and TRBJ2-7; D is tentatively TRBD1 or TRBD2 (5 bases each). The CDR3 consists of 14 residues. Germline V gene sequence: CDR1 SQVTM, CDR2 ANQGSEA. The CDR3 DNA is TGCAATCCAGGGACCTCTACGAGGGGCCCAGAGCAGTACTTC. The encoded protein is CNPGTSTRGPEQYF.

The CDR3 DNA reads TGTGCCAGCAGGAGCTTGACAGGAACCTCCTACAATGAGCAGTTCTTC. It is translated as CASRSLTGTSYNEQFF. The chain joins TRBV28 to TRBJ2-1; a possible D gene is TRBD1 (6 bases). CDR1 is MDHEN and CDR2 is SYDVKM in the germline V gene. The CDR3 spans 16 residues. Trimming left V 6 bases short and J 0 bases short, with 15 bases between.

The chain recombines TRBV3-1 with TRBJ2-7; D call uncertain. This CDR3 spans 15 amino acids. V was clipped by 5 bases and J by 5 bases, with 19 bases between them. In germline, CDR1 is LGHDT, CDR2 YNNKEL (reference sequence). The CDR3 DNA reads TGTGCCAGCAGCAAACGTTCTGGAGTTCCTCACGAGCAGTACTTC. Protein product: CASSKRSGVPHEQYF.

This clonotype occurred a few times. V gene TRBV24-1 combines with J gene TRBJ2-5; D gene uncertain. V shed 3 bases and J shed 1 base, with 11 bases lying between them. This CDR3 comprises 15 residues. Germline V gene lookup returns CDR1 KGHDR and CDR2 SFDVKD. The CDR3 region is CATSDPKVPQETQYF. In nucleotides, the CDR3 is TGTGCCACCAGTGATCCGAAGGTTCCCCAAGAGACCCAGTACTTC.

The chain recombines TRBV24-1 with TRBJ2-3, with 8 bases fitting TRBD2. The J segment lost 3 bases and the V segment lost 4 bases, leaving 11 bases of the junction unmatched. The CDR3 totals 17 residues. Per germline, CDR1 KGHDR and CDR2 SFDVKD. The CDR3: CATSDPSPRGVTDTQYF. DNA for the CDR3: TGTGCCACCAGTGACCCCTCCCCGCGGGGGGTGACAGATACGCAGTATTTT.

This rearrangement joins TRBV6-5 to TRBJ2-3; D gene uncertain. With 5 bases removed from V and 2 bases from J, the gap between germline ends came to 8 bases. CDR1 and CDR2 from the germline V gene are MNHEY and SVGAGI. The CDR3 totals 13 residues. This CDR3 is CASSRYLTDTQYF. CDR3 sequence (DNA): TGTGCCAGCAGTCGTTACCTCACAGATACGCAGTATTTT.

The chain has TRBV28 and TRBJ2-3, with 13 bases fitting TRBD2. The CDR3 is 14 amino acids. The junction had 8 bases not matched to a gene; V was cut back by 10 bases and J by 7 bases. The germline gives CDR1 MDHEN, CDR2 SYDVKM. The CDR3 DNA reads as TGTGCCACCACGACTAGCGGGGGGTACTATACGCAGTATTTT. Translation: CATTTSGGYYTQYF.

V gene TRBV7-9 combines with J gene TRBJ1-5, with TRBD1 as a possible D gene (5 bases). This CDR3 is 13 amino acids long. Germline V gene sequence: CDR1 SEHNR, CDR2 FQNEAQ (reference sequence). V gave up 2 bases and J gave up 7 bases, with 9 bases separating them. CDR3 region: CASSLIEGQPQHF. The DNA for the CDR3 is TGTGCCAGCAGCTTAATAGAGGGGCAGCCCCAGCATTTT.

The chain couples TRBV25-1 to TRBJ2-1; D is perhaps TRBD2 (7 bases). CDR3 size: 13 residues. The V and J ends lost 6 bases and 8 bases respectively, with 14 bases between them. Germline loops: CDR1 MGHDK, CDR2 SYGVNS. In nucleotides, the CDR3 is TGTGCCAGCAGGACGGGGGGCCGGGATGAGCAGTTCTTC. Translated, it gives CASRTGGRDEQFF. Supplemented by reference TRBV25-1 and TRBJ2-1, the full variable domain reads EADIYQTPRYLVIGTGKKITLECSQTMGHDKMYWYQQDPGMELHLIHYSYGVNSTEKGDLSSESTVSRIRTEHFPLTLESARPSHTSQYLCASRTGGRDEQFFGPGTRLTVL.

This rearrangement joins TRBV2 to TRBJ2-1, with D possibly being TRBD1 (5 bases). This CDR3 has 11 amino acids. The germline V gene encodes CDR1 SNHLY and CDR2 FYNNEI. Trimming pared 3 bases from V and 13 bases from J, leaving 10 bases between. The CDR3 protein is CASSEETGQFF. Here the CDR3 DNA reads TGTGCCAGCAGTGAGGAAACAGGACAGTTCTTC.